The entry below describes one T cell receptor (beta chain). This sample is drawn from a study of cytomegalovirus exposure and HLA in healthy donors. Assay used: immunoSEQ multiplex PCR; TCRdb lists only in-frame clones, some missing. This table holds 150,000 or so clones, 86% found once. Germline V gene lookup returns CDR1 MNHEY and CDR2 SVGAGI. The CDR3 runs to 15 residues. The V and J ends lost 2 bases and 5 bases respectively, with 13 bases between them. This receptor was obtained from a young man in good health and CMV-seropositive. The specimen sequenced was PBMCs. The chain combines TRBV6-5 with TRBJ1-5; no firm D call. The CDR3 sequence: CASSYGLESDQPQHF. The DNA for the CDR3 is TGTGCCAGCAGTTACGGTCTAGAGAGCGATCAGCCCCAGCATTTT.